The 29 T cell receptor beta chains below were found in one sample sequenced in a study of blood T cell repertoires in COVID-19. The repertoire was sequenced with immunoSEQ multiplex PCR; TCRdb's copy has only in-frame clones and lacks some. This table holds about 180,000 clones, 80% to 90% found once. Material for sequencing was peripheral blood. Every receptor here comes from a man in his forties with active or convalescent COVID-19.

The chain combines TRBV2 with TRBJ1-5; the match to TRBD1 covers 8 bases. The germline CDR1 and CDR2 sequences are SNHLY and FYNNEI. This CDR3 is built from 15 residues. Trimming removed 4 bases from V and 6 bases from J; junction bases left unmatched: 8. CDR3 sequence: CASSVDQGAAQPQHF. In DNA, the CDR3 is TGTGCCAGCAGTGTGGACCAGGGGGCTGCTCAGCCCCAGCATTTT.

This clone has only a few counts. CDR3 coding DNA: TGTGCCAGCAGCAAGGAAACAGGGGGCGTGTATTCACCCCTCCACTTT. Protein sequence: CASSKETGGVYSPLHF. This chain links TRBV5-4 with TRBJ1-6, with TRBD1 matching 9 bases. V lost 4 bases to trimming and J lost 8 bases; unmatched junction nucleotides: 10. Germline CDR1 and CDR2: SGHNT and YYREEE (reference sequence). This CDR3 has 16 amino acids.

This clone was seen more than once but under ten times. The chain recombines TRBV4-2 with TRBJ1-6; 7 bases fit TRBD1. V was clipped by 0 bases and J by 5 bases; unmatched bases: 1. The V gene's germline CDR1 is LGHNA and CDR2 YNFKEQ. The CDR3 totals 15 residues. The CDR3 is CASSQEQGNNSPLHF. The CDR3, as DNA: TGTGCCAGCAGCCAAGAACAGGGGAATAATTCACCCCTCCACTTT.

The CDR3 DNA reads as TGTGCCAGTAAAGAGGACAGGCCGGATTCACCCCTCCACTTT. This encodes CASKEDRPDSPLHF. The V gene is TRBV19, the J gene TRBJ1-6, with TRBD1 matching over 7 bases. CDR1 is LNHDA, CDR2 SQIVND, per germline (reference sequence). V was clipped by 7 bases and J by 8 bases; unmatched bases: 8. The CDR3 sequence is 14 residues long.

The V gene is TRBV5-1, the J gene TRBJ1-4; maybe TRBD1 (6 bases). This CDR3 is 17 amino acids long. Between the trimmed V and J ends, which lost 4 bases and 5 bases, there was a span of 21 bases. Germline lookup yields CDR1 SGHRS and CDR2 YFSETQ. This CDR3 is CASSLESRGRGNEKLFF. The CDR3 DNA follows: TGCGCCAGCAGCCTGGAATCCAGGGGTCGCGGGAATGAAAAACTGTTTTTT.

V usage is TRBV27 and J usage is TRBJ1-2; 10 nucleotides align to TRBD1. This CDR3 has 16 amino acids. CDR1 MNHEY and CDR2 SMNVEV come from the germline V gene (reference sequence). The trim removed 2 bases at V and 3 bases at J, leaving 6 bases unmatched. CDR3 protein: CASSLTVGTGDYGYTF. The CDR3 DNA sequence: TGTGCCAGCAGTTTAACCGTCGGGACAGGGGACTATGGCTACACCTTC.

The rearrangement joins TRBV4-3 to TRBJ1-1, with D tentatively TRBD1 (5 bases). The CDR3 has 15 amino acids. Germline loops: CDR1 LGHNA, CDR2 YSLEER. V was cut by 1 base and J by 4 bases, with 13 bases left in between. The CDR3 loop reads CASSQALREGTEAFF. CDR3 bases: TGCGCCAGCAGCCAAGCTCTCAGGGAGGGCACTGAAGCTTTCTTT.

The V gene is TRBV12-3 or TRBV12-4, the J gene TRBJ1-2; D possibly corresponds to TRBD1 (5 bases). Trimming stripped 4 bases from V and 4 bases from J, with 10 bases between. The CDR3 length is 13 residues. The DNA for the CDR3 is TGTGCCAGCAGTTCGAGACAGATCTATGGCTACACCTTC. It specifies CASSSRQIYGYTF.

Details on this clone: Within the sample, other DNA sequences also encode this same CDR3. V gene TRBV30 combines with J gene TRBJ1-5; weak D call: TRBD1 (5 bases). The CDR3 loop spans 13 amino acids. Germline CDR1 and CDR2: GTSNPN and SVGIG (reference sequence). Trimming removed 1 base from V and 4 bases from J, with 8 bases in between. The CDR3 here is CAWSGQGNQPQHF. CDR3 DNA: TGTGCCTGGAGTGGGCAGGGTAATCAGCCCCAGCATTTT.

The gene calls are TRBV3-1 (or the pseudogene TRBV3-2) and TRBJ1-2, with 9 bases fitting TRBD1. The J segment lost 4 bases and the V segment lost 1 base, leaving 10 bases of the junction unmatched. Looked up from germline, CDR1 is LGHDT and CDR2 is YNNKEL (reference sequence). CDR3 length: 17 residues. CDR3 protein: CASSQGLTGGIIYGYTF. For the CDR3, the DNA is TGTGCCAGCAGCCAAGGGTTAACAGGGGGCATCATCTATGGCTACACCTTC.

The chain links TRBV7-9 to TRBJ2-2, with 8 positions matching TRBD1. V was pared by 10 bases and J by 2 bases, with 3 bases of the junction left unmatched. The CDR3 is made up of 13 amino acids. Germline V CDR1 and CDR2: SEHNR, FQNEAQ (reference sequence). CDR3 in DNA: TGTGCCAAGGGACAGGCAAACACCGGGGAGCTGTTTTTT. It codes for CAKGQANTGELFF.

This chain links TRBV29-1 with TRBJ1-1; TRBD1 is a possible D gene (5 bases). The germline V gene has CDR1 SQVTM and CDR2 ANQGSEA. The CDR3 covers 14 residues. The V end lost 1 base, the J end lost 0 bases, and 9 bases lay between the germline ends. In DNA, the CDR3 is TGCAGCGTTGAAGGGTCGGGGGTGAACACTGAAGCTTTCTTT. It translates to CSVEGSGVNTEAFF.

The CDR3 DNA reads as TGTGCCAGCAGTTTACTCGGACAGTTCGATTCACCCCTCCACTTT. Protein sequence: CASSLLGQFDSPLHF. The chain couples TRBV27 to TRBJ1-6; weak D call: TRBD1 (6 bases). The CDR3 runs to 15 residues. The germline CDR1 and CDR2 sequences are MNHEY and SMNVEV (reference sequence). V lost 2 bases to trimming and J lost 8 bases, with 13 bases between them.

The chain couples TRBV27 to TRBJ2-3; 8 bases line up with TRBD2. CDR1 and CDR2 (germline): MNHEY, SMNVEV (reference sequence). V gave up 4 bases and J gave up 4 bases; unmatched junction bases: 10. This CDR3 has 16 amino acids. As DNA, the CDR3 is TGTGCCAGCAGTTCCTCCGTCGGGGGGGCACCAGATACGCAGTATTTT. This gives the protein CASSSSVGGAPDTQYF.

CDR3 nucleotides: TGTGCCATCAGTGTACCAGGCGATAATTCACCCCTCCACTTT. It yields the protein CAISVPGDNSPLHF. The chain recombines TRBV10-3 with TRBJ1-6, with D unclear. Per germline, CDR1 ENHRY and CDR2 SYGVKD. This CDR3 is built from 14 residues. The V end lost 4 bases, the J end lost 5 bases, and 9 bases lay between the germline ends.

The chain couples TRBV4-2 to TRBJ1-1; D possibly corresponds to TRBD1 (6 bases). The germline CDR1 and CDR2 sequences are LGHNA and YNFKEQ. The CDR3 is 13 residues long. V was pared by 2 bases and J by 7 bases, with 11 bases between. In DNA, the CDR3 is TGTGCCAGCAGCCAACAGGGGAGTGGTGAAGCTTTCTTT. Translated: CASSQQGSGEAFF.

J is TRBJ1-6 and V is TRBV6-6; D not certain. Looked up from germline, CDR1 is MNHNY and CDR2 is SVGAGI (reference sequence). The CDR3 covers 13 residues. Deletions cut 3 bases from V and 13 bases from J, with 13 bases between. The CDR3 DNA sequence: TGTGCCAGCAGTTATCAACCGCGGTCGCCCCTCCACTTT. Translation: CASSYQPRSPLHF.

The V and J genes are TRBV29-1 and TRBJ1-6, with TRBD1 identical over 9 bases. Germline V gives CDR1 SQVTM, CDR2 ANQGSEA. This CDR3 contains 12 residues. Trimming cost V 4 bases and J 8 bases; bases outside gene matches: 0. The CDR3 DNA follows: TGCAGCGTTGGACAGGGGGATTCACCCCTCCACTTT. Translated, it gives CSVGQGDSPLHF.

This clone was observed a few times. The gene calls are TRBV7-8 and TRBJ2-1; the D gene is possibly TRBD2 (6 bases). CDR1 is SGHVS, CDR2 FQNEAQ, per germline. The CDR3 consists of 13 residues. V lost 2 bases, J lost 9 bases, and 11 bases lay in between. The CDR3, as DNA: TGTGCCAGCAGCTTATGGGGGGAAGGTGAGCAGTTCTTC. Translating gives CASSLWGEGEQFF.

As regards this clone: Additional DNA sequences in this sample encode the identical CDR3. This chain connects TRBV18 to TRBJ1-3; no firm D call. Germline lookup yields CDR1 KGHSH and CDR2 LQKENI. This CDR3 region has 15 residues. V lost 3 bases and J lost 0, with 9 bases in between. CDR3 DNA sequence: TGTGCCAGCTCACCGAGGGCAAGCTCTGGAAACACCATATATTTT. It yields the protein CASSPRASSGNTIYF.

The chain has TRBV7-9 and TRBJ1-2; the D is unclear. The CDR3 covers 14 residues. V was clipped by 4 bases and J by 3 bases, with 12 bases between them. Per germline, CDR1 SEHNR and CDR2 FQNEAQ (reference sequence). CDR3 in amino acids: CASSSDGAHYGYTF. Written as DNA, the CDR3 is TGTGCCAGCAGCTCCGACGGAGCTCACTATGGCTACACCTTC.

The rearrangement joins TRBV19 to TRBJ2-1; 9 bases map to TRBD1. The length of the CDR3 is 17 residues. The germline gives CDR1 LNHDA, CDR2 SQIVND (reference sequence). The J segment lost 0 bases and the V segment lost 2 bases, leaving 5 bases of the junction unmatched. The CDR3 DNA sequence: TGTGCCAGTAGTATATTGGGGACAGGGAGCTCCTACAATGAGCAGTTCTTC. Amino acids: CASSILGTGSSYNEQFF. The variable domain in full, with the rest retrieved from reference TRBV19 and TRBJ2-1, is DGGITQSPKYLFRKEGQNVTLSCEQNLNHDAMYWYRQDPGQGLRLIYYSQIVNDFQKGDIAEGYSVSREKKESFPLTVTSAQKNPTAFYLCASSILGTGSSYNEQFFGPGTRLTVL.

This clone appeared once. The chain links TRBV3-1 (or the pseudogene TRBV3-2) to TRBJ1-6; the match to TRBD1 covers 8 bases. The CDR3 totals 15 residues. The V and J ends lost 3 bases and 9 bases, in that order; junction bases with no gene match: 7. The germline V gene has CDR1 LGHDT and CDR2 YNNKEL (reference sequence). CDR3 region: CASSQLAGQGSPLHF. The DNA for the CDR3 is TGTGCCAGCAGCCAGCTAGCCGGACAGGGTTCACCCCTCCACTTT.

The chain couples TRBV3-1 (or the pseudogene TRBV3-2) to TRBJ1-1; D perhaps matches TRBD1 (6 bases). V was cut by 3 bases and J by 7 bases, with 18 bases left in between. The CDR3 totals 15 residues. Germline assignment: CDR1 LGHDT and CDR2 YNNKEL (reference sequence). The CDR3 bases are TGTGCCAGCAGCCAGCTACAGGGAGAGGGTAGTGAAGCTTTCTTT. Protein sequence: CASSQLQGEGSEAFF.

Only one count was recorded for this clone. This chain uses TRBV5-5 with TRBJ1-4; D is possibly TRBD1 (5 bases). From germline, CDR1 is SGHKS and CDR2 YYEKEE (reference sequence). The length of the CDR3 is 15 residues. V was shortened by 0 bases and J by 8 bases, with 14 bases between the two germline ends. The CDR3 DNA follows: TGTGCCAGCAGCTTGGAAGGGGTGGAGAAGGAAAAACTGTTTTTT. Translating it yields CASSLEGVEKEKLFF.

This clone was counted a few times. The chain is built from TRBV12-3 or TRBV12-4 and TRBJ1-1, with D unresolved. Trimming left V 6 bases short and J 1 base short, with 9 bases between. The CDR3 is made up of 13 amino acids. This CDR3 reads CASRLTPNTEAFF. The DNA for the CDR3 is TGTGCCAGCAGACTGACACCGAACACTGAAGCTTTCTTT.

This chain links TRBV5-6 with TRBJ1-2; D remains unclear. Per germline, CDR1 SGHDT and CDR2 YYEEEE. The CDR3 totals 14 residues. V lost 4 bases, J lost 4 bases, and 14 bases lay in between. The CDR3 spells CASSLAGEFYGYTF. The CDR3 nucleotides read TGTGCCAGCAGCCTCGCCGGGGAGTTCTATGGCTACACCTTC.

The J gene is TRBJ2-7, the V gene TRBV7-9; 10 nucleotides line up with TRBD1. The CDR3 has 17 amino acids. The ends lost 5 bases at V and 0 bases at J; junction bases unmatched: 10. The germline CDR1 and CDR2 sequences are SEHNR and FQNEAQ (reference sequence). Written as DNA, the CDR3 is TGTGCCAGCAGCGCAGGGATAGGGGACAGGGGCTCCTACGAGCAGTACTTC. It translates to CASSAGIGDRGSYEQYF.

V is TRBV6-2 or TRBV6-3 and J is TRBJ2-2; a possible D gene is TRBD1 (5 bases). Germline V lookup: CDR1 MNHEY, CDR2 SVGEGT. CDR3 length equals 16 residues. The V end lost 2 bases, the J end lost 1 base, and 11 bases lay between the germline ends. The CDR3 coding sequence is TGTGCCAGCAGTTACGGGCAGGGCCAGAACACCGGGGAGCTGTTTTTT. The encoded protein is CASSYGQGQNTGELFF.